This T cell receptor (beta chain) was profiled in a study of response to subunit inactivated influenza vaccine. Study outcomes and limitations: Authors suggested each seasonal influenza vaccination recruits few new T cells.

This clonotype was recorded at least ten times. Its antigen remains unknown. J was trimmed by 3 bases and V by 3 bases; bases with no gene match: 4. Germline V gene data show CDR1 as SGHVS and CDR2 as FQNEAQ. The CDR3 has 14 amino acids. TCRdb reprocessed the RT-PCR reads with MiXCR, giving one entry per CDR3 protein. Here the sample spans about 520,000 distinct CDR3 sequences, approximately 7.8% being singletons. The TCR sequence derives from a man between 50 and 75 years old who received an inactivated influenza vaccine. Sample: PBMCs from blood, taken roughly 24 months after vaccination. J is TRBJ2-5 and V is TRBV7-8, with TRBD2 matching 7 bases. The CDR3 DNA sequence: TGTGCCAGCAGCTTGGGCGGGGGAAAAGAGACCCAGTACTTC. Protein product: CASSLGGGKETQYF.